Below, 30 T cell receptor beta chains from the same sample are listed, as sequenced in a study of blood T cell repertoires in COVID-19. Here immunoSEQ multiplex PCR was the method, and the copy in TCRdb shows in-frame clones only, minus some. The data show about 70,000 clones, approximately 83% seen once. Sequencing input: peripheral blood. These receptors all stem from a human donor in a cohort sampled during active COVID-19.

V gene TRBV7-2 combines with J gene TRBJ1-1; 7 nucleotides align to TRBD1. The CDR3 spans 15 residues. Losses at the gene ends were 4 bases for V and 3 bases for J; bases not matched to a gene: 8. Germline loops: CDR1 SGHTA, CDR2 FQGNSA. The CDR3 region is CASSSQGGRYTEAFF. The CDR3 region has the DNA TGTGCCAGCAGCTCCCAGGGGGGTCGGTACACTGAAGCTTTCTTT.

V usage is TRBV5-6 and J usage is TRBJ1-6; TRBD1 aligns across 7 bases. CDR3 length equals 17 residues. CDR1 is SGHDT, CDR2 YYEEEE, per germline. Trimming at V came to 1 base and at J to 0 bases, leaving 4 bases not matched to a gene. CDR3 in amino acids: CASSLREGASYNSPLHF. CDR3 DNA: TGTGCCAGCAGCTTGCGGGAGGGGGCCTCCTATAATTCACCCCTCCACTTT.

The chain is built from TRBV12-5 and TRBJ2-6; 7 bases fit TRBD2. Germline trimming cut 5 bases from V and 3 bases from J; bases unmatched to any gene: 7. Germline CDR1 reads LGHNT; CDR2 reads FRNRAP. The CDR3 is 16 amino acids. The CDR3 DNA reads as TGTGCTAGTGGTCCCGGATTAGCGGGTGGGGCCAACGTCCTGACTTTC. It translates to CASGPGLAGGANVLTF.

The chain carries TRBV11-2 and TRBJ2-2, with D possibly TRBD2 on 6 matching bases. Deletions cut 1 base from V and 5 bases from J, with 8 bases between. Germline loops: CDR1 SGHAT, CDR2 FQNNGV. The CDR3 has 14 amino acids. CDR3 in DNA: TGTGCCAGCAGCTTAGGGCGGGGAACCGGGGAGCTGTTTTTT. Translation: CASSLGRGTGELFF.

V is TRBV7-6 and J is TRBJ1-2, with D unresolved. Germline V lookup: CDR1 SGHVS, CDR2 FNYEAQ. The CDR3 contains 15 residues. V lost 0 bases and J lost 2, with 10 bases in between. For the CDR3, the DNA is TGTGCCAGCAGCTTAGCGGATACGGGGAACTATGGCTACACCTTC. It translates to CASSLADTGNYGYTF.

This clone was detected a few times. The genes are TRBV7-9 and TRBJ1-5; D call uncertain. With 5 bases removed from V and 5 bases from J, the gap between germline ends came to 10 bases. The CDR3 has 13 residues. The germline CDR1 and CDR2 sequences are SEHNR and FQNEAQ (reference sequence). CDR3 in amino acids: CASSGQQDQPQHF. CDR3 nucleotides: TGTGCCAGCAGCGGGCAACAAGATCAGCCCCAGCATTTT.

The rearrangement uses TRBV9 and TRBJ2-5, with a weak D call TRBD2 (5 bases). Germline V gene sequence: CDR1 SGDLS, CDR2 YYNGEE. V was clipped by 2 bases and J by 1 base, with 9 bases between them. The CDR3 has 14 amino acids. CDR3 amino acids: CASSVSGIQETQYF. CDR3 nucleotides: TGTGCCAGCAGCGTTTCGGGGATCCAAGAGACCCAGTACTTC. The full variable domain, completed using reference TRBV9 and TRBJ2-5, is DSGVTQTPKHLITATGQRVTLRCSPRSGDLSVYWYQQSLDQGLQFLIQYYNGEERAKGNILERFSAQQFPDLHSELNLSSLELGDSALYFCASSVSGIQETQYFGPGTRLLVL.

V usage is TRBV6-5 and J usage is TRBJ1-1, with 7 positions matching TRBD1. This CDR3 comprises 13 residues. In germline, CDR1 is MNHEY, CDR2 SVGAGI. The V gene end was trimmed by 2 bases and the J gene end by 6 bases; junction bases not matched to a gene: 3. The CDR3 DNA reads TGTGCCAGCAGTTACATTGACAGGGCTGAAGCTTTCTTT. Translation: CASSYIDRAEAFF.

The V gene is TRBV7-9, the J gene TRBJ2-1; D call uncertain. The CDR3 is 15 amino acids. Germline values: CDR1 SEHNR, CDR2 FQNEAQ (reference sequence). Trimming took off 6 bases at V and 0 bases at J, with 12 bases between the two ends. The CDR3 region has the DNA TGTGCCAGCAGTTTTGACTTAGGCTCCTACAATGAGCAGTTCTTC. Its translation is CASSFDLGSYNEQFF.

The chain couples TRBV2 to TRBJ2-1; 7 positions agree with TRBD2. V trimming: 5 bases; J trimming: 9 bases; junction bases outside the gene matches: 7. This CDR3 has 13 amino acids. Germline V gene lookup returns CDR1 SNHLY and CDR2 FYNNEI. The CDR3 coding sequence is TGTGCCAGCAGTTCGGGGGGTGGGCCTGAGCAGTTCTTC. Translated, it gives CASSSGGGPEQFF.

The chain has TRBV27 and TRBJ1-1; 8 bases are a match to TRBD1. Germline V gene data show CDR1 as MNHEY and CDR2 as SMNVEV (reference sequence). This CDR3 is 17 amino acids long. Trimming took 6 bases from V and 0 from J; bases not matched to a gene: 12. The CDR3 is CASRNSGGWDVNTEAFF. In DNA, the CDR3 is TGTGCCAGCAGAAATTCAGGGGGCTGGGACGTGAACACTGAAGCTTTCTTT.

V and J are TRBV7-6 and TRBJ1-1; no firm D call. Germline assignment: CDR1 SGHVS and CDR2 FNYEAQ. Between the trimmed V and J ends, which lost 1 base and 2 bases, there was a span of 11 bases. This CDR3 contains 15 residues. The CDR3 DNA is TGTGCCAGCAGCTTAGGACCGGGAGGTAACACTGAAGCTTTCTTT. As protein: CASSLGPGGNTEAFF.

CDR3 loop: CSVQRQGMNTEAFF. The CDR3 DNA reads as TGCAGCGTTCAACGACAGGGAATGAACACTGAAGCTTTCTTT. The V call is TRBV29-1, the J call TRBJ1-1, with 7 bases lining up with TRBD1. This CDR3 contains 14 residues. V lost 5 bases and J lost 0; bases outside the gene matches: 6. Germline values: CDR1 SQVTM, CDR2 ANQGSEA.

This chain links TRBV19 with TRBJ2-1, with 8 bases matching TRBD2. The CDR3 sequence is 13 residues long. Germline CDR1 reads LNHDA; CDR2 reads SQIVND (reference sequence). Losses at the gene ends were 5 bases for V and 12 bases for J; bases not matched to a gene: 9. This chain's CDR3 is CASSPQRGMGQFF. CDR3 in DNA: TGTGCCAGTAGTCCTCAGCGGGGGATGGGGCAGTTCTTC.

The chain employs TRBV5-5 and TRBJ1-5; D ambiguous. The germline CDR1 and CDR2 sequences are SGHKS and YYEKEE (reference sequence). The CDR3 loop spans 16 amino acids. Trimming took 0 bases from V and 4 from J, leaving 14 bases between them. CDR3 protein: CASSLGAGTRNQPQHF. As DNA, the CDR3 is TGTGCCAGCAGCTTGGGGGCAGGAACCAGAAATCAGCCCCAGCATTTT. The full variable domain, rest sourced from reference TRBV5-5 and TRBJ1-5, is DAGVTQSPTHLIKTRGQQVTLRCSPISGHKSVSWYQQVLGQGPQFIFQYYEKEERGRGNFPDRFSARQFPNYSSELNVNALLLGDSALYLCASSLGAGTRNQPQHFGDGTRLSIL.

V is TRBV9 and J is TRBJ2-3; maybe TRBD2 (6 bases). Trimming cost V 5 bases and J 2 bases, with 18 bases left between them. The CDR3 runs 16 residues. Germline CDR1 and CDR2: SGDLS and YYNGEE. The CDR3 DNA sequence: TGTGCCAGCAGTCGTACGACTAGTTCGACCACAGATACGCAGTATTTT. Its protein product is CASSRTTSSTTDTQYF.

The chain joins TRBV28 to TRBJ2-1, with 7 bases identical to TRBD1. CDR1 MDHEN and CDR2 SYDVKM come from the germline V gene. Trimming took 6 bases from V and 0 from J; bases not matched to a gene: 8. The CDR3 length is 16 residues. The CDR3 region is CASSTGQLLSYNEQFF. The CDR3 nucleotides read TGTGCCAGCAGCACGGGACAGTTACTCTCCTACAATGAGCAGTTCTTC.

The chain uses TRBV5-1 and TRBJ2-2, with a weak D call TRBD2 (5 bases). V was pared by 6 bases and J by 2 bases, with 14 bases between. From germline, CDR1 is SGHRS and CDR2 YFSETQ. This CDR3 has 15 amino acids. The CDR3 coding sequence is TGCGCCAGCATTCGGGAACCTACTAACACCGGGGAGCTGTTTTTT. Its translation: CASIREPTNTGELFF. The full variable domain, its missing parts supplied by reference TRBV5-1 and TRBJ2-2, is KAGVTQTPRYLIKTRGQQVTLSCSPISGHRSVSWYQQTPGQGLQFLFEYFSETQRNKGNFPGRFSGRQFSNSRSEMNVSTLELGDSALYLCASIREPTNTGELFFGEGSRLTVL.

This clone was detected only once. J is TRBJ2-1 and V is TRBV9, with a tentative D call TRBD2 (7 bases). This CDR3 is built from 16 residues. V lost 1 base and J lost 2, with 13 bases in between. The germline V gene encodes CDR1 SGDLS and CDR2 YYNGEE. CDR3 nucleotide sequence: TGTGCCAGCAGCGTAAGGGGGGGCCCGGCCTACAATGAGCAGTTCTTC. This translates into CASSVRGGPAYNEQFF.

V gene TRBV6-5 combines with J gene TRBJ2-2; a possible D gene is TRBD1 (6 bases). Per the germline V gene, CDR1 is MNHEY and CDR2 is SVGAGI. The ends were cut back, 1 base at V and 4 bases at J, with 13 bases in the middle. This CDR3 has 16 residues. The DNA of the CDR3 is TGTGCCAGCAGTTACTTGGGGTCACAGGGCACCGGGGAGCTGTTTTTT. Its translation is CASSYLGSQGTGELFF.

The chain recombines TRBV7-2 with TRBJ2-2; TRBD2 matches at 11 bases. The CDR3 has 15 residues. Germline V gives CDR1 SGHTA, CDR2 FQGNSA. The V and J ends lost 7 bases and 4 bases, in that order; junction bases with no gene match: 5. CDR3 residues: CASTFSGGVTGELFF. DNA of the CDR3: TGTGCCAGCACCTTTAGCGGGGGGGTCACCGGGGAGCTGTTTTTT.

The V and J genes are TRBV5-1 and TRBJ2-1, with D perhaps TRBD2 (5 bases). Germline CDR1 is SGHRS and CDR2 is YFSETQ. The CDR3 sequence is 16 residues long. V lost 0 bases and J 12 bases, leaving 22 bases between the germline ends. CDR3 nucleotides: TGCGCCAGCAGCTTGGCACTTAGCGCACCCTCCGAAGCGCAGTTCTTC. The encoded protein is CASSLALSAPSEAQFF.

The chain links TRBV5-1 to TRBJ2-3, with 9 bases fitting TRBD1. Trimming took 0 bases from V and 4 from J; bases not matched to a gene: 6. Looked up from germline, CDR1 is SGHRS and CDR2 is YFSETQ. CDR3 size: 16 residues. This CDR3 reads CASSLGTGGQADTQYF. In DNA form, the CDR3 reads TGCGCCAGCAGCTTGGGCACAGGGGGCCAGGCAGATACGCAGTATTTT.

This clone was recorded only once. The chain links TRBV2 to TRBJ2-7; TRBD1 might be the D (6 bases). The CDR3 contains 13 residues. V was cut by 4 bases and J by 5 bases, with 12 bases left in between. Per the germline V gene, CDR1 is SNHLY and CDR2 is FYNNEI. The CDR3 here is CASSGTGLDEQYF. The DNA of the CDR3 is TGTGCCAGCAGTGGTACAGGGCTAGACGAGCAGTACTTC. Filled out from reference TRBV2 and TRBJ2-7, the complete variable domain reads EPEVTQTPSHQVTQMGQEVILRCVPISNHLYFYWYRQILGQKVEFLVSFYNNEISEKSEIFDDQFSVERPDGSNFTLKIRSTKLEDSAMYFCASSGTGLDEQYFGPGTRLTVT.

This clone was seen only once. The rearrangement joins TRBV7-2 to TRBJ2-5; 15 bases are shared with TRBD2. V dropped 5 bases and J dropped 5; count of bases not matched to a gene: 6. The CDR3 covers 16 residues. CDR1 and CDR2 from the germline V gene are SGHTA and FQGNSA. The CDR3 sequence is CASSPAGTSGGETQYF. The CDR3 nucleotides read TGTGCCAGCAGCCCAGCCGGGACTAGCGGGGGGGAGACCCAGTACTTC.

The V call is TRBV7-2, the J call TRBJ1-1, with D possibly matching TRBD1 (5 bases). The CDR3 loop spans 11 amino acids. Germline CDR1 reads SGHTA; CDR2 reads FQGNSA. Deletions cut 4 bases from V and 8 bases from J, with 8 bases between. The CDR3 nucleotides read TGTGCCAGCAGCTGGCGACAGGAAGCTTTCTTT. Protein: CASSWRQEAFF.

This CDR3 is CASSLLAGADTDTQYF. The CDR3 DNA sequence: TGTGCCAGCAGTCTGCTAGCGGGGGCCGACACAGATACGCAGTATTTT. This chain uses TRBV6-6 with TRBJ2-3; 10 bases are a match to TRBD2. The CDR3 has 16 amino acids. The J segment lost 2 bases and the V segment lost 5 bases, leaving 7 bases of the junction unmatched. CDR1 and CDR2 from the germline V gene are MNHNY and SVGAGI (reference sequence).

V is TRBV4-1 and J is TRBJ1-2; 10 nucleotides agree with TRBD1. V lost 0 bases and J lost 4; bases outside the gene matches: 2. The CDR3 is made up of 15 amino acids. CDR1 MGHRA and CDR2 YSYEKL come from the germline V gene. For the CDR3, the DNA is TGCGCCAGCAGCCAAGAGAGGACAGGGGGCTATGGCTACACCTTC. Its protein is CASSQERTGGYGYTF.

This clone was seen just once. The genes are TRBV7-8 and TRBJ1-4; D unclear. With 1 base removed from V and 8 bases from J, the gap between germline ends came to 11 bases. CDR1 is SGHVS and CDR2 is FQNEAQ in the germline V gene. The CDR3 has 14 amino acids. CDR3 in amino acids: CASSLVGVSEKLFF. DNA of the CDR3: TGTGCCAGCAGCTTAGTTGGAGTAAGCGAAAAACTGTTTTTT.

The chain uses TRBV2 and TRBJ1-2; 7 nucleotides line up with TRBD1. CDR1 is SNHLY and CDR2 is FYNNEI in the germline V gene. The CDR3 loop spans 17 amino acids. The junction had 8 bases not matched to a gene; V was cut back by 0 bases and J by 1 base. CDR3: CASSEALGTAHNYGYTF. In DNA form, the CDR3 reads TGTGCCAGCAGTGAAGCCTTAGGGACAGCCCATAACTATGGCTACACCTTC.